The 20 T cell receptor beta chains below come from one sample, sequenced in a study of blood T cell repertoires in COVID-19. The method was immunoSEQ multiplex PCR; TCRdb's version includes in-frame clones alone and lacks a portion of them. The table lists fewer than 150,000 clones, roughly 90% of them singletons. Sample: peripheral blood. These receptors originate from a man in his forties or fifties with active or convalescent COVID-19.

CDR3 nucleotides: TGTGCCAGCAGCTTAGGGCAACCGAGCTCCTACGAGCAGTACTTC. Protein product: CASSLGQPSSYEQYF. V and J are TRBV7-3 and TRBJ2-7; D is unresolved. The germline V gene encodes CDR1 SGHTA and CDR2 FQGTGA. The CDR3 loop spans 15 amino acids. Trimming pared 2 bases from V and 0 bases from J, leaving 11 bases between.

The CDR3 is CASRILGGLGSYEQYF. CDR3 coding DNA: TGTGCCAGCAGAATCCTCGGAGGTCTTGGGAGCTACGAGCAGTACTTC. This rearrangement joins TRBV6-4 to TRBJ2-7, with D possibly matching TRBD2 (5 bases). Trimming pared 6 bases from V and 3 bases from J, leaving 21 bases between. The CDR3 is 16 residues long. CDR1 is MRHNA and CDR2 is SNTAGT in the germline V gene.

The CDR3 protein is CSASTIDVGEYGYTF. DNA for the CDR3: TGCAGTGCTAGTACAATTGACGTTGGAGAATATGGCTACACCTTC. The chain links TRBV20-1 to TRBJ1-2; no firm D call. CDR1 and CDR2 (germline): DFQATT, SNEGSKA (reference sequence). The CDR3 covers 15 residues. The V and J ends lost 3 bases and 5 bases respectively, with 19 bases between them.

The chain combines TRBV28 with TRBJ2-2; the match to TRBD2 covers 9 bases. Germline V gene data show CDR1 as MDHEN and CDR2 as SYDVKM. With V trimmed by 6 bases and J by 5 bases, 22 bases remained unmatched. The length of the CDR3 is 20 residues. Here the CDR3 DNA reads TGTGCCAGCAGCTCTATATCTCATTGCGGGGGGGCAGGCGGTACCGGGGAGCTGTTTTTT. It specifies CASSSISHCGGAGGTGELFF.

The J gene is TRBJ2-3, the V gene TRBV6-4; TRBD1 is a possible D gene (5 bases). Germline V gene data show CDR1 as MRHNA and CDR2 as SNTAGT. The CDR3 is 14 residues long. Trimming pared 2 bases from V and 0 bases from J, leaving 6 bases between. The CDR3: CASSDRGSTDTQYF. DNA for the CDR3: TGTGCCAGCAGTGACAGGGGTAGCACAGATACGCAGTATTTT.

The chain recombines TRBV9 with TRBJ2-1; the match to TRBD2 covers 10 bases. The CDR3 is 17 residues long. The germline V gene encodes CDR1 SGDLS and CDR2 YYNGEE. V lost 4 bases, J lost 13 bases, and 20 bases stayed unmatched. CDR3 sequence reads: CASSNQREGLISVGQFF. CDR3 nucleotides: TGTGCCAGCAGCAACCAGCGGGAGGGCCTAATTAGCGTGGGTCAGTTCTTC.

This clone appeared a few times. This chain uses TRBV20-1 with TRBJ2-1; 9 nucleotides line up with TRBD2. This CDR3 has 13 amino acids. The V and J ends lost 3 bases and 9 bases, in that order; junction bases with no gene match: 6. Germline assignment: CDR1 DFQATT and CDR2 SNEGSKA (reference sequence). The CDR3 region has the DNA TGCAGTGCTAGTTTAGCGGGAGTTTTTGAGCAGTTCTTC. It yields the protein CSASLAGVFEQFF.

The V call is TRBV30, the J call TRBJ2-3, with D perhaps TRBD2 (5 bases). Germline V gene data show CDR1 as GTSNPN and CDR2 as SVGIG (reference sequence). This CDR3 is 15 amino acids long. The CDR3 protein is CALVGAAVSTDTQYF. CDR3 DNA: TGTGCGCTGGTCGGTGCAGCGGTCAGCACAGATACGCAGTATTTT.

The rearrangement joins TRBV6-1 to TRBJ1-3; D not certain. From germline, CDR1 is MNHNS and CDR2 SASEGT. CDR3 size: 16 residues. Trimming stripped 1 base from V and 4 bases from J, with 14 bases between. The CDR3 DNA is TGTGCCAGCAGTGAAGTTTGGGTGACGGGAGGAAACACCATATATTTT. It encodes CASSEVWVTGGNTIYF.

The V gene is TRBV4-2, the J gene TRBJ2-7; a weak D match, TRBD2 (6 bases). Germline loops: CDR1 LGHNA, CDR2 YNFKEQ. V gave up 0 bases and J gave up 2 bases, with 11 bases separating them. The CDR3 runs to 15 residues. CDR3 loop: CASSQDSGRPYEQYF. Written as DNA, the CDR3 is TGTGCCAGCAGCCAAGATAGCGGACGCCCCTACGAGCAGTACTTC.

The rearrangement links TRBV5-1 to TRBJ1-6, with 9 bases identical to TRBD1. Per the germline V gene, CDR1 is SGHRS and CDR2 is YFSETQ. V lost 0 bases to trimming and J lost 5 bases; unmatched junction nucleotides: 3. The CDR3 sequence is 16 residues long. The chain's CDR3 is CASSLAGQGNNSPLHF. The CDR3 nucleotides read TGCGCCAGCAGCTTGGCAGGACAGGGGAATAATTCACCCCTCCACTTT.

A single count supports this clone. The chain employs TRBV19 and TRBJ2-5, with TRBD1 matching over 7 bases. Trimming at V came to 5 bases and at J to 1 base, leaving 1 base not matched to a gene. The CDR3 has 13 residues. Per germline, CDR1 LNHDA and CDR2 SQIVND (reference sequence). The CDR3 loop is CASSGTAQETQYF. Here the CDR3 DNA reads TGTGCCAGTAGTGGGACAGCCCAAGAGACCCAGTACTTC.

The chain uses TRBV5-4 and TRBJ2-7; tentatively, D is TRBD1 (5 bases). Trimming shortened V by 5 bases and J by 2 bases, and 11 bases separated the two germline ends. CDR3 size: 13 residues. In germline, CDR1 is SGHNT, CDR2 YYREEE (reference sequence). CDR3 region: CASSSDTAYEQYF. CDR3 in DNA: TGTGCCAGCAGTTCGGACACAGCCTACGAGCAGTACTTC.

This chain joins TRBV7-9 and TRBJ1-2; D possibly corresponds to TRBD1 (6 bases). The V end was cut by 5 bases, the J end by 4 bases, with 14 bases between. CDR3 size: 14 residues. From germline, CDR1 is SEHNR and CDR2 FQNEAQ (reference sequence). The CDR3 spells CASSPRQDGYGYTF. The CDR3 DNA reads TGTGCCAGCAGCCCTAGACAGGATGGCTATGGCTACACCTTC.

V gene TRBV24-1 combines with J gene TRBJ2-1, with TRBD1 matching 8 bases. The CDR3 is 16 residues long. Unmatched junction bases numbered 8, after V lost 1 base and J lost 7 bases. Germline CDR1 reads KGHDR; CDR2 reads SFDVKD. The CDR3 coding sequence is TGTGCCACCAGTGATTTCGGGCAGGGGGCAGGTAATGAGCAGTTCTTC. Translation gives CATSDFGQGAGNEQFF.

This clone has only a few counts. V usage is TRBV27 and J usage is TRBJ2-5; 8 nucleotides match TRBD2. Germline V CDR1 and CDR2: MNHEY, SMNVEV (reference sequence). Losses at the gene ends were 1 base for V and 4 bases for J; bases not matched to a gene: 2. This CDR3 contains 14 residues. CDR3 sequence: CASSLFAGGETQYF. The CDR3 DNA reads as TGTGCCAGCAGTTTATTCGCGGGAGGAGAGACCCAGTACTTC.

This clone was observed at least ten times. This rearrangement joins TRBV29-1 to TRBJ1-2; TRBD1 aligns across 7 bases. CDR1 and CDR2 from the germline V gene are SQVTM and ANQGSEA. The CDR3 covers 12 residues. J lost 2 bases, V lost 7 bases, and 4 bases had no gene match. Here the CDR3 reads CSGQDRNYGYTF. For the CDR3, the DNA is TGCAGCGGTCAGGACAGGAACTATGGCTACACCTTC.

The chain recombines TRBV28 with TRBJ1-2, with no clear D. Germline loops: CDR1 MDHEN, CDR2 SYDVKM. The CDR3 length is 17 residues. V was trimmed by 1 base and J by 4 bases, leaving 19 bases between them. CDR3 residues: CASSLFVGAEGSYGYTF. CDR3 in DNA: TGTGCCAGCAGTTTATTTGTGGGCGCGGAGGGCTCCTATGGCTACACCTTC.

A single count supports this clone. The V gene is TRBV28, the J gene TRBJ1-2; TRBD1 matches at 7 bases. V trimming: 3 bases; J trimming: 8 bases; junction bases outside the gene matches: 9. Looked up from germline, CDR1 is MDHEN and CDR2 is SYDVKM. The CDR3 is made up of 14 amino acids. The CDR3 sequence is CASSLGTVKMGYTF. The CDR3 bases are TGTGCCAGCAGTTTGGGGACAGTCAAAATGGGCTACACCTTC.

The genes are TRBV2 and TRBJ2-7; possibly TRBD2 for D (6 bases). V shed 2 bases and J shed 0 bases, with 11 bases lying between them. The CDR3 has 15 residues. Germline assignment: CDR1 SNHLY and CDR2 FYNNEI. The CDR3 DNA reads TGTGCCAGCAGTGAATCGGCGGGGAGCTCCTACGAGCAGTACTTC. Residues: CASSESAGSSYEQYF. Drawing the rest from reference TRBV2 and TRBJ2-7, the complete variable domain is EPEVTQTPSHQVTQMGQEVILRCVPISNHLYFYWYRQILGQKVEFLVSFYNNEISEKSEIFDDQFSVERPDGSNFTLKIRSTKLEDSAMYFCASSESAGSSYEQYFGPGTRLTVT.